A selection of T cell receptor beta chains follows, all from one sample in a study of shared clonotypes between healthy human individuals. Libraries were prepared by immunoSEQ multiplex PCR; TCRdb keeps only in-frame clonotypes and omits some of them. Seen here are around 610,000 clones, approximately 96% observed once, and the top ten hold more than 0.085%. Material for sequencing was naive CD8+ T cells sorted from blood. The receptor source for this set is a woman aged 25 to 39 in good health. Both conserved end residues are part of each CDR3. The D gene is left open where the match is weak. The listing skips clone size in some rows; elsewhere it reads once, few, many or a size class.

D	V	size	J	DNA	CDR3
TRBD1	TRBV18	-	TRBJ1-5	TGTGCCAGCTCACCGGGACAGGGTGATCAGCCCCAGCATTTT	CASSPGQGDQPQHF
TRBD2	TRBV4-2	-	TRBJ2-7	TGTGCCAGCAGCTTAGGGGCGGCTAGCGGGAACGACGAGCAGTACTTC	CASSLGAASGNDEQYF
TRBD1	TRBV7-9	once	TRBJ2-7	TGTGCCAGCAGCATATCCGGGACAGGGAGCTACGAGCAGTACTTC	CASSISGTGSYEQYF
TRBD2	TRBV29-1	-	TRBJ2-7	TGCAGCGTTGAAGGAGTAACTAGCGGGAGTGGCTACGAGCAGTACTTC	CSVEGVTSGSGYEQYF
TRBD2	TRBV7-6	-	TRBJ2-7	TGTGCCAGCAGCTTATCTCGGGGAGACCGCCCCAGCGGGAGCCACGAGCAGTACTTC	CASSLSRGDRPSGSHEQYF
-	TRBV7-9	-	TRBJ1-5	TGTGCCAGCAGCTTTGACGGGGCGCGGAATCAGCCCCAGCATTTT	CASSFDGARNQPQHF
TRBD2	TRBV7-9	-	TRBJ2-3	TGTGCCAGCAGCCCGAGACTAGCTGAAAGCACAGATACGCAGTATTTT	CASSPRLAESTDTQYF
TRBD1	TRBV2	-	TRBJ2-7	TGTGCCAGCAGCGTGGGACAGGGTTCCGAGCAGTACTTC	CASSVGQGSEQYF
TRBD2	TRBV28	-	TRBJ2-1	TGTGCCAGCAGTACCGAGCTGATGACTAGCGGGAGACCGTACAATGAGCAGTTCTTC	CASSTELMTSGRPYNEQFF
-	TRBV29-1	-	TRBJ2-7	TGCAGCGTATTACAGGGTTATTACGAGCAGTACTTC	CSVLQGYYEQYF
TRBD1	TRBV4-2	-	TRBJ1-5	TGTGCCAGCAGCCAAGACTTGGCGGACAGGGAGGGGGATCAGCCCCAGCATTTT	CASSQDLADREGDQPQHF
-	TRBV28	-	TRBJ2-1	TGTGCCAGCAGTTTATCGCGGGAAGGGAGGGGGGAGCAGTTCTTC	CASSLSREGRGEQFF
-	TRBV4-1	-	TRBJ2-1	TGCGCCAGCAGCCGCCTACTAGGCGACTCCTACAATGAGCAGTTCTTC	CASSRLLGDSYNEQFF
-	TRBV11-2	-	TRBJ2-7	TGTGCCAGCAGTTCAGCGGGCTACGAGCAGTACTTC	CASSSAGYEQYF
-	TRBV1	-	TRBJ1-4	TGCACCAGCAGCCAAGCCCTGGAACAGGTTGCAACTAATGAAAAACTGTTTTTT	CTSSQALEQVATNEKLFF
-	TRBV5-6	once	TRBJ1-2	TGTGCCAGCAGCCCCGGGACGCACTATGGCTACACCTTC	CASSPGTHYGYTF
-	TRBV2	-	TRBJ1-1	TGTGCCAGCAGTGAAGGGTGGGTGGATCGGGGCACTGAAGCTTTCTTT	CASSEGWVDRGTEAFF
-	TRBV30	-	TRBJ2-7	TGTGCCTGGAGGACAGGATACGAGCAGTACTTC	CAWRTGYEQYF
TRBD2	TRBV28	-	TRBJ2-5	TGTGCCAGCAGCCGGAGAGGACTAGAAGAGACCCAGTACTTC	CASSRRGLEETQYF
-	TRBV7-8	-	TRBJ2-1	TGTGCCAGCAGCTTAGCCTTTAGGCAACCCGGGATTGTCTTAAGTATTAATGAGCAGTTCTTC	CASSLAFRQPGIVLSINEQFF
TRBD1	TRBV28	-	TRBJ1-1	TGTGCCAGCAGTGTGGGACAGACTGAAGCTTTCTTT	CASSVGQTEAFF
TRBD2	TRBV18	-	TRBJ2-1	TGTGCCAGCTCATCCGGGACTAGCGGGAGTGGCCCCTACAATGAGCAGTTCTTC	CASSSGTSGSGPYNEQFF
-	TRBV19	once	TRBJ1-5	TGTGCCAGTACAAACCTTGAGGGCAATCAGCCCCAGCATTTT	CASTNLEGNQPQHF
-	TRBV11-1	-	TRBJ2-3	TGTGCCAGCAGCGTCTACGGGGTGGAGGGAGATACGCAGTATTTT	CASSVYGVEGDTQYF
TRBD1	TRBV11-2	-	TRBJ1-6	TGTGCCACCTCACAGGGGGCTTCACCCCTCCACTTT	CATSQGASPLHF
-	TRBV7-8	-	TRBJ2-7	TGTGCCAGCAGCTTTGACAGGAGCTCCTACGAGCAGTACTTC	CASSFDRSSYEQYF
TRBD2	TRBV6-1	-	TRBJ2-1	TGTGCCAGCACCTTGGGGGAGGGGTACAATGAGCAGTTCTTC	CASTLGEGYNEQFF
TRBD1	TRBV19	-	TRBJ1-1	TGTGCCAGTAGTCCCGGGACAGACCCGACTGAAGCTTTCTTT	CASSPGTDPTEAFF
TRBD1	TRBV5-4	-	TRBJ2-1	TGTGCCAGCAGCAAGGGACAGGACTACAATGAGCAGTTCTTC	CASSKGQDYNEQFF
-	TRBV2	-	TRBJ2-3	TGTGCCACAGCAAAAGGCAGCGGAAGCACAGATACGCAGTATTTT	CATAKGSGSTDTQYF
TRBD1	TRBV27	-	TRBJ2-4	TGTGCCAGCAGTTTAATAGGGGGCGTGGGCAAAAACATTCAGTACTTC	CASSLIGGVGKNIQYF
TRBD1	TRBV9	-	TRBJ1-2	TGTGCCAGCAGCCAATCGACAGGGGGTGGCTACACCTTC	CASSQSTGGGYTF
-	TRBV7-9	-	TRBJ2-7	TGTGCCAGCAGCTTAGATGGGACCTCTTACGAGCAGTACTTC	CASSLDGTSYEQYF
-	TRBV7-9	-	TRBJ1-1	TGTGCCAGCAGCTTTATAGTCTCTGAAGCTTTCTTT	CASSFIVSEAFF
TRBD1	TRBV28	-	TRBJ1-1	TGTGCCAGCAGTTTATTCCAGGGGGAGGGGAGCACTGAAGCTTTCTTT	CASSLFQGEGSTEAFF
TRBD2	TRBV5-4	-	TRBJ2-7	TGTGCCAGCAGCCTAGCGGGGAGCTCCTACGAGCAGTACTTC	CASSLAGSSYEQYF
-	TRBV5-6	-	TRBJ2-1	TGTGCCAGCAGCTTGGCGGGGGTCCCCTACAATGAGCAGTTCTTC	CASSLAGVPYNEQFF
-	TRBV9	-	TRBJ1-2	TGTGCCAGCAGCCCCGGGGGGGGACCGAATATGATTGGCTACACCTTC	CASSPGGGPNMIGYTF
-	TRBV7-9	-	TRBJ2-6	TGTGCCAGCCGCATCACAGGGTTAACTGGGGCCAACGTCCTGACTTTC	CASRITGLTGANVLTF
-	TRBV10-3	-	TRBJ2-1	TGTGCCATCAGTGATCGGCTACTCAATTATGAGCAGTTCTTC	CAISDRLLNYEQFF
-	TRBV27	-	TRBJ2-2	TGTGCCAGCAGTCTCTCTAGCCCCGGGGAGCTGTTTTTT	CASSLSSPGELFF
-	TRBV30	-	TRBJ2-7	TGTGCCTGGAGTTCCCTTACCCCAAGCGAGCAGTACTTC	CAWSSLTPSEQYF
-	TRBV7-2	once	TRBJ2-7	TGTGCCAGCAGCTTAGAACTAGTCTACGAGCAGTACTTC	CASSLELVYEQYF
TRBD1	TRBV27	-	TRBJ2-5	TGTGCCAGCAGTTTATCGTGGACAGGGTGGGTGGAGGAGACCCAGTACTTC	CASSLSWTGWVEETQYF
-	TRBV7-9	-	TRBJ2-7	TGTGCCAGCAGCTCCGGGGCTAACTACGAGCAGTACTTC	CASSSGANYEQYF
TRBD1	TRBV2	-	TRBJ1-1	TGTGCCAGCAGTGACTGGACAGGGCATACTGAAGCTTTCTTT	CASSDWTGHTEAFF
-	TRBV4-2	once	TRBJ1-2	TGTGCCAGCAGCCAAGATCCGGGGTATGGCTACACCTTC	CASSQDPGYGYTF
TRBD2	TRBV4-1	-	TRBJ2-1	TGCGCCAGCAGCCCGAGACTAGCGGGAGGGAACAATGAGCAGTTCTTC	CASSPRLAGGNNEQFF